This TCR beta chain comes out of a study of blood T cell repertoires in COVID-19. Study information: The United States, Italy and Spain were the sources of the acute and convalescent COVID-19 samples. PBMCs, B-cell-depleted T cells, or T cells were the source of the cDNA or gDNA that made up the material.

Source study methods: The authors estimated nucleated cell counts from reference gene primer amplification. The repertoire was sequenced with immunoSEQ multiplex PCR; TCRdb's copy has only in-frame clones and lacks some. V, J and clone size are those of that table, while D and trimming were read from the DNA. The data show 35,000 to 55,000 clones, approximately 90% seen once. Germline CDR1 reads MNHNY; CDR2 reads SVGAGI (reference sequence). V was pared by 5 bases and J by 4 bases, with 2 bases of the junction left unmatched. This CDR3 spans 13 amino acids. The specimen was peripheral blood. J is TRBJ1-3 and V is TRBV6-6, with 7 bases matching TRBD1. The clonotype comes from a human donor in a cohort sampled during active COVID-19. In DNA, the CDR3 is TGTGCCAGCAGTAAGGACAGGGGAAACACCATATATTTT. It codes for CASSKDRGNTIYF.